This T cell receptor beta chain was profiled in a study of T cells in localized non-small cell lung cancer. Whole-study findings and limits: Owing to sequencing of a solitary tumor region, heterogeneity cannot be discounted. Higher blood T cell density tracked longer overall survival. Within adjacent lung there appeared a median 57 of the top 100 tumor clones. Uninvolved adjacent lung had more T cell clonality than any other tissue, topping tumor.

Profiling relied on immunoSEQ multiplex PCR, and the TCRdb table lists in-frame clones only, not all of them. This sample has about 36,000 clones, with approximately 88% found just once. This CDR3 spans 16 amino acids. Germline V gene lookup returns CDR1 SGHNT and CDR2 YENEEA. V was pared by 6 bases and J by 7 bases, with 13 bases of the junction left unmatched. Regarding this clone: Antigen unknown.

V usage is TRBV11-3 and J usage is TRBJ2-2; 8 bases fit TRBD2. The input for sequencing was peripheral blood, taken before any cancer treatment. The receptor's source is a woman aged 35-75 years with stage I lung adenocarcinoma. DNA for the CDR3: TGTGCCAGCAGGGCCCGGGGACTAGAGTTTAACGGGGAGCTGTTTTTT. Translated: CASRARGLEFNGELFF.